This TCR beta chain was recovered during a study of long-term antiretroviral therapy in people with HIV. The CDR3 is 12 amino acids. Trimming took off 5 bases at V and 4 bases at J, with 8 bases between the two ends. Germline assignment: CDR1 SNHLY and CDR2 FYNNEI. Comments on this clone: Its matching antigen is unknown.

General study results and limits: Diversity measured after ART increased yet remained under transplant donor controls.

Investigators performed immunoSEQ version v3.0 at survey level. Sequencing used immunoSEQ multiplex PCR; TCRdb keeps in-frame clones, though not all of them. The table has around 35,000 clones, approximately 96% seen once. The TCR was taken from a man younger than 40 with HIV. Sequencing was performed on unsorted PBMCs, taken 6.5 to 6.6 years after starting antiretroviral therapy. The chain combines TRBV2 with TRBJ1-2, with a tentative D call TRBD1 (5 bases). CDR3 DNA sequence: TGTGCCAGCAGTTTGGACACCTATGGCTACACCTTC. It translates to CASSLDTYGYTF.